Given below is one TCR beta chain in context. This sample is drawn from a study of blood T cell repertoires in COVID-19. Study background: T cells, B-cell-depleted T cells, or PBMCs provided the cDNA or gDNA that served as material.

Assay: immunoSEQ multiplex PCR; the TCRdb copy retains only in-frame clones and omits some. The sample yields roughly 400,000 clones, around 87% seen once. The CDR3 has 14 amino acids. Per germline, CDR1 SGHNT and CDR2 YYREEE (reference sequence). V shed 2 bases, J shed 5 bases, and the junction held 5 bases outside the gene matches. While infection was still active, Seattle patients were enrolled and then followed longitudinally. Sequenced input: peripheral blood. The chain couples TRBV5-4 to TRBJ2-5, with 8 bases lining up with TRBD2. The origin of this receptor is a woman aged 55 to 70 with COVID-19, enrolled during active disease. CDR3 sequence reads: CASSLAGARETQYF. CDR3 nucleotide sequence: TGTGCCAGCAGCTTAGCGGGGGCCAGGGAGACCCAGTACTTC. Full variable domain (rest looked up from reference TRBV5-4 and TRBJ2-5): ETGVTQSPTHLIKTRGQQVTLRCSSQSGHNTVSWYQQALGQGPQFIFQYYREEENGRGNFPPRFSGLQFPNYSSELNVNALELDDSALYLCASSLAGARETQYFGPGTRLLVL.